This T cell receptor (beta chain) was identified during a study of blood T cell repertoires in COVID-19. The overall study: Acute and convalescent COVID-19 samples came from the United States, Italy and Spain.

In the source study's methods: By means of reference gene primer amplification, nucleated cell counts were estimated. Clones were read by immunoSEQ multiplex PCR, and TCRdb kept only the in-frame ones, dropping some. That table furnishes V, J and clone size, whereas the DNA furnished D and trimming. The sample has 90,000 to 130,000 clones; roughly 80% are singletons. This CDR3 is built from 18 residues. Germline CDR1 LGHDT, CDR2 YNNKEL (reference sequence). Trimming shortened V by 3 bases and J by 0 bases, and 20 bases separated the two germline ends. The sequenced material came from peripheral blood. The chain joins TRBV3-1 (or the pseudogene TRBV3-2) to TRBJ1-1; TRBD1 might be the D (6 bases). This receptor was identified in a woman aged 60-70 years with acute or convalescent COVID-19. CDR3 region: CASSQSRRGSGMNTEAFF. As DNA, the CDR3 is TGTGCCAGCAGCCAGTCTCGCAGGGGAAGTGGTATGAACACTGAAGCTTTCTTT.